This TCR beta chain was captured in a study of T-cell reconstitution after alpha-beta-depleted transplantation in children. General study points: Hyperexpanded clones declined; after one year, newly produced T cells mostly supplied diversity. Reports say that about two months after transplant, the alpha-beta T cells came out of several hundred graft clones that had expanded.

V dropped 7 bases and J dropped 0; count of bases not matched to a gene: 18. The CDR3 covers 19 residues. Molecular barcoding with unique molecular identifiers was used for the TCRbeta library. TCRdb called the PCR reads again in MiXCR, with one record for every CDR3 protein. The table includes fewer than 750,000 distinct CDR3 sequences, 25% to 30% detected once. This clonotype was seen a handful of times. Its antigen is undetermined. The origin of this receptor is a boy under three years old with Wiskott-Aldrich syndrome, due to receive a stem cell transplant. The chain recombines TRBV12-3 or TRBV12-4 with TRBJ2-1, with 7 positions matching TRBD2. The source was PBMCs, collected before TCRalphabeta/CD19-depleted stem cell transplant. The CDR3 sequence is CASKALGLAVGDSYNEQFF. The CDR3 DNA reads as TGTGCCAGCAAAGCCTTGGGGCTAGCGGTGGGGGACTCCTACAATGAGCAGTTCTTC.